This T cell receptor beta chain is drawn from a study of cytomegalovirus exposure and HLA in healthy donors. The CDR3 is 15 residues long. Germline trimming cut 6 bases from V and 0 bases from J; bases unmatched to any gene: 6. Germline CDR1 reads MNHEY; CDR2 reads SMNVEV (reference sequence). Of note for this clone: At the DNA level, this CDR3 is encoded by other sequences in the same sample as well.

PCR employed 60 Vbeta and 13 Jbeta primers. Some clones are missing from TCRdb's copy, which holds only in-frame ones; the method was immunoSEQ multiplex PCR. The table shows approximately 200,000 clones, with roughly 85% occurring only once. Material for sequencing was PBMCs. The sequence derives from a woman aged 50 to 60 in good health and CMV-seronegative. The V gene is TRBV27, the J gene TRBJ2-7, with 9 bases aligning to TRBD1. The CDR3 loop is CASRKPGQGSYEQYF. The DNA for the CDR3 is TGTGCCAGCAGAAAACCGGGACAGGGCTCCTACGAGCAGTACTTC.